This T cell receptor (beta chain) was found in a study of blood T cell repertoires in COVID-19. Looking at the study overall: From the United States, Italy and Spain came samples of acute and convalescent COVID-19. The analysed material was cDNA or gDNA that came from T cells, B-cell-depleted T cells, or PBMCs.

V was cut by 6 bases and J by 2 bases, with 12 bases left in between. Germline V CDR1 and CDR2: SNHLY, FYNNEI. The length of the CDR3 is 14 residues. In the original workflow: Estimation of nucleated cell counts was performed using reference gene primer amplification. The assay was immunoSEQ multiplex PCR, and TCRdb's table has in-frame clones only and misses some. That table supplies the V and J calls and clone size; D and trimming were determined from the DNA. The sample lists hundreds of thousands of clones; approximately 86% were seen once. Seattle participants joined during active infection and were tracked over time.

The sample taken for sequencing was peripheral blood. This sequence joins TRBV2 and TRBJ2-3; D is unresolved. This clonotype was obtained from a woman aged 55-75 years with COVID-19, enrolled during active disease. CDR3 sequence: CASRQVEDTDTQYF. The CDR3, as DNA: TGTGCCAGCAGGCAGGTAGAAGACACAGATACGCAGTATTTT.